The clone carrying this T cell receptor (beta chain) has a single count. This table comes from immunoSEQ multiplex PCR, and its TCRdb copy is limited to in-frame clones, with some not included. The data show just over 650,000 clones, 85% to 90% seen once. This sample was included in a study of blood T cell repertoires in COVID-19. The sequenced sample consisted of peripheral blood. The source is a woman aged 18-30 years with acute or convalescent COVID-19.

CDR3 amino acids: CASNSRGRVVNTEAFF. The CDR3 DNA is TGTGCCAGCAACTCAAGGGGTCGGGTGGTGAACACTGAAGCTTTCTTT. The chain has TRBV5-8 and TRBJ1-1; tentatively, D is TRBD1 (5 bases). This CDR3 contains 16 residues. Between the trimmed V and J ends, which lost 6 bases and 0 bases, there was a span of 18 bases. In germline, CDR1 is SGHTS, CDR2 YDEGEE.